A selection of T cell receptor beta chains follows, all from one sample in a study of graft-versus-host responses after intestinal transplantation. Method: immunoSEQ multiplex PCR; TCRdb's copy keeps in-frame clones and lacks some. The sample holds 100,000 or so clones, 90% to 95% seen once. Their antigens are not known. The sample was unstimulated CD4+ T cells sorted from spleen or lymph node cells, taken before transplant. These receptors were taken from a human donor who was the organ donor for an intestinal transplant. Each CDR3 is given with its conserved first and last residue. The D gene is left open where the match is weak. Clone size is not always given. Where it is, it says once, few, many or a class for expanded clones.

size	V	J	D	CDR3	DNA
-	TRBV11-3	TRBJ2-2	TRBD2	CASSSIAGVRTGELFF	TGTGCCAGCAGCTCTATAGCGGGGGTCCGAACCGGGGAGCTGTTTTTT
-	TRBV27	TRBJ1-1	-	CASSLSVGGEAFF	TGTGCCAGCAGTTTATCGGTCGGGGGTGAAGCTTTCTTT
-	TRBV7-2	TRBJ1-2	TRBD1	CASSLTTGSYGYTF	TGTGCCAGCAGCTTAACGACAGGGAGCTATGGCTACACCTTC
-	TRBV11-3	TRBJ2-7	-	CASSFFGAERFRGTYEQYF	TGTGCCAGCAGCTTCTTCGGGGCAGAACGCTTCAGGGGTACCTACGAGCAGTACTTC
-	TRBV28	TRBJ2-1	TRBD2	CASSPILGLAGASWEQFF	TGTGCCAGCAGTCCCATACTCGGACTAGCGGGGGCTTCGTGGGAGCAGTTCTTC
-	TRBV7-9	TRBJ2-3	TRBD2	CASSLPRRLAGEQYF	TGTGCCAGCAGCTTACCCCGAAGACTAGCGGGGGAGCAGTATTTT
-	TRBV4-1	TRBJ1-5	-	CASSQAPRGNNQPQHF	TGCGCCAGCAGCCAAGCCCCTCGGGGGAATAATCAGCCCCAGCATTTT
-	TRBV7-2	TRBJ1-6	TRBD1	CASSKDRGSYNSPLHF	TGTGCCAGCAGCAAAGACAGGGGCTCTTATAATTCACCCCTCCACTTT
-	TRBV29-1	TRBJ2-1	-	CSVTKRSSYNEQFF	TGCAGCGTTACTAAGAGGAGCTCCTACAATGAGCAGTTCTTC
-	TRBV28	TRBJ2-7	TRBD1	CASSRPGGKGEQYF	TGTGCCAGCAGTCGCCCAGGGGGCAAGGGCGAGCAGTACTTC
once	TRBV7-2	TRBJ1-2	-	CASSLGRGVRYGYTF	TGTGCCAGCAGCTTAGGGCGGGGCGTCCGCTATGGCTACACCTTC
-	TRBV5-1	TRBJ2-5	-	CASRRTAQETQYF	TGCGCCAGCAGGCGGACAGCCCAAGAGACCCAGTACTTC
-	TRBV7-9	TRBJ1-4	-	CASSPRVSGEANEKLFF	TGTGCCAGCAGCCCAAGAGTGTCGGGGGAGGCTAATGAAAAACTGTTTTTT
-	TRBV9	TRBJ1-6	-	CASSAHTGRNPPLHF	TGTGCCAGCAGCGCCCACACAGGGAGAAATCCACCCCTCCACTTT
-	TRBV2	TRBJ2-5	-	CASSVTGGQGETQYF	TGTGCCAGCAGTGTCACCGGGGGGCAGGGGGAGACCCAGTACTTC